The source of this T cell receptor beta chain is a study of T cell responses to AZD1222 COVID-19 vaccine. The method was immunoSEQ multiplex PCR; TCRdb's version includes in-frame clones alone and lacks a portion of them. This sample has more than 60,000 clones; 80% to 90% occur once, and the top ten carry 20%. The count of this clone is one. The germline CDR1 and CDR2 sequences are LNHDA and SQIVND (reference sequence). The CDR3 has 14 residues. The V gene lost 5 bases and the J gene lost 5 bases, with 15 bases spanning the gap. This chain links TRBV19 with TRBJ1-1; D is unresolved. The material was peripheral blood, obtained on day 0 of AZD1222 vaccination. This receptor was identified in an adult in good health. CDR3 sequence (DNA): TGTGCCAGTAGTTCGGGCCCAACGAGGACTGAAGCTTTCTTT. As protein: CASSSGPTRTEAFF.